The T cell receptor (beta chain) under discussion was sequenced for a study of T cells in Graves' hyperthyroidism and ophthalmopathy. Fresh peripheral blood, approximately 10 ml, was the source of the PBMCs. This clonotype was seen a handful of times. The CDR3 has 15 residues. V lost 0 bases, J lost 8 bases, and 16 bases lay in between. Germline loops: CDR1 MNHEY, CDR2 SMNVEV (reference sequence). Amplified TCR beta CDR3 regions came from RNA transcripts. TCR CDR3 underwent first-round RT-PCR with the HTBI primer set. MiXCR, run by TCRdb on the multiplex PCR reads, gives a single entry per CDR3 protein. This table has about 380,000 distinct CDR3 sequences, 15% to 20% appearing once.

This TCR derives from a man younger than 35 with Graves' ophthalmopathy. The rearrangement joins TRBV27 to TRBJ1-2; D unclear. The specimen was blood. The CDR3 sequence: CASSLSQSLVGGYTF. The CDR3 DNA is TGTGCCAGCAGTTTATCGCAGAGTTTAGTCGGAGGCTACACCTTC.